This TCR beta chain was retrieved from a study of technical replicates of blood from several donors. Germline V gene lookup returns CDR1 SGHNT and CDR2 YENEEA. The CDR3 totals 15 residues. Trimming removed 4 bases from V and 7 bases from J; junction bases left unmatched: 10. Only in-frame clones appear in the TCRdb table, and some are missing; sequencing was by immunoSEQ multiplex PCR. Here the sample spans about 75,000 clones, 95% to 98% being singletons. The sequence derives from a human donor in good health. V gene TRBV11-3 combines with J gene TRBJ2-1, with TRBD1 identical over 7 bases. The sample taken for sequencing was T cells isolated from PBMCs. CDR3 in DNA: TGTGCCAGCAGCTCCATGAGATCAGGGGGAAATGAGCAGTTCTTC. It encodes CASSSMRSGGNEQFF.